This T cell receptor (beta chain) was observed in a study of cytomegalovirus exposure and HLA in healthy donors. At the level of the study: An early release of data contained approximately 85 million unique TCRs, which came from HLA-typed donors.

The PCR used 60 Vbeta and 13 Jbeta primers. Generated by immunoSEQ multiplex PCR, the TCRdb table keeps only in-frame clones and is missing some. The sample holds under 200,000 clones, about 79% seen once. Regarding this clone: Its matching antigen is unknown.

The V gene's germline CDR1 is SGHRS and CDR2 YFSETQ. Trimming removed 2 bases from V and 2 bases from J; junction bases left unmatched: 7. There are 16 residues in the CDR3. Regarding the study as a whole: The authors later found most CMV-associated TCR beta chains appeared HLA-restricted. Immune exposure information comprised only CMV serostatus.

The V call is TRBV5-1, the J call TRBJ2-3; TRBD2 matches 8 bases. The source is a woman in her 50s in good health and CMV-seronegative. The specimen sequenced was PBMCs. CDR3: CASSFGLAIPTDTQYF. CDR3 DNA: TGCGCCAGCAGCTTCGGACTAGCAATACCCACAGATACGCAGTATTTT.